This T cell receptor (beta chain) emerged from a study of response to subunit inactivated influenza vaccine. This CDR3 spans 13 amino acids. Germline CDR1 reads SGHVS; CDR2 reads FNYEAQ. The junction had 5 bases not matched to a gene; V was cut back by 5 bases and J by 7 bases. This clonotype was seen at least ten times. Antigen: not known. Via MiXCR, TCRdb re-called the RT-PCR reads, giving one row per CDR3 protein. The data contain about 780,000 distinct CDR3 sequences, approximately 17% of them singletons. Study-wide findings and caveats: That few new T cells are recruited by each seasonal influenza vaccination was the authors' suggestion.

The chain combines TRBV7-6 with TRBJ1-2; 9 nucleotides line up with TRBD1. The source was PBMCs from blood, collected more than 4 days after vaccination. This clonotype originated in a man between 45 and 60 years old who received an inactivated influenza vaccine. CDR3 DNA sequence: TGTGCCAGCAGCGGAACAGGGGGCCTTGGCTACACCTTC. It is translated as CASSGTGGLGYTF.